A single T cell receptor (beta chain) is shown here with its context. Its antigen is not known. The trim removed 2 bases at V and 4 bases at J, leaving 4 bases unmatched. This CDR3 is built from 14 residues. Germline CDR1 MNHEY, CDR2 SVGAGI. These data come from a study of cytomegalovirus exposure and HLA in healthy donors. General observations from the study: Segments of the TCR beta V type were, in most cases, productive about 90% or about 30% of the time in an earlier analysis.

The primer mix had 60 Vbeta and 13 Jbeta primers. Using immunoSEQ multiplex PCR, the repertoire was profiled, and TCRdb retains in-frame clones only, with some absent. The table shows over 200,000 clones, with approximately 70% occurring only once. Material for sequencing was PBMCs. The receptor was derived from a man aged 35-49 years in good health and CMV-seropositive. This chain uses TRBV6-5 with TRBJ1-1; 7 bases match TRBD1. CDR3 in amino acids: CASSYANRGTEAFF. Here the CDR3 DNA reads TGTGCCAGCAGTTACGCGAACAGGGGCACTGAAGCTTTCTTT.